This TCR beta chain is from a study of blood T cells in healthy people across ages. The study isolated at least 6.5 million PBMCs from each sample. This clonotype occurred once. The CDR3 runs 13 residues. Trimming at V came to 5 bases and at J to 10 bases, leaving 4 bases not matched to a gene. CDR1 MNHEY and CDR2 SVGAGI come from the germline V gene. A second PCR of 7 to 11 cycles used a sample-barcoded 5' primer and a J-beta primer mix. TCRdb called the 5' RACE reads again in MiXCR, with one record for every CDR3 protein. Altogether 700,000 to 950,000 distinct CDR3 sequences are present, about 40% being singletons, with the ten largest covering less than 25%.

Input material: blood. The rearrangement links TRBV6-5 to TRBJ2-1; 11 positions agree with TRBD1. The receptor comes from a woman aged 60-70 years in good health. The CDR3 region is CASSRTGGYEQFF. The DNA for the CDR3 is TGTGCCAGCAGTCGGACAGGGGGCTACGAGCAGTTCTTC.